This TCR beta chain stems from a study of OX40 agonist ivuxolimab in advanced cancers. Using immunoSEQ multiplex PCR, the repertoire was profiled, and TCRdb retains in-frame clones only, with some absent. The sample has some 16,000 clones, about 88% seen once. The CDR3 has 14 amino acids. Looked up from germline, CDR1 is SQVTM and CDR2 is ANQGSEA. V gave up 7 bases and J gave up 3 bases; unmatched junction bases: 8. The genes are TRBV29-1 and TRBJ2-7; 11 nucleotides agree with TRBD1. This TCR came from an adult with an advanced solid tumor such as melanoma, head and neck, liver or kidney cancer. Sequencing used CD4+ or CD8+ T cells sorted from blood, obtained in a trial of the OX40 agonist ivuxolimab. CDR3 residues: CSAAKGTGGYEQYF. CDR3 nucleotide sequence: TGCAGCGCTGCCAAGGGGACAGGGGGCTACGAGCAGTACTTC.